These T cell receptor beta chains were read from a single sample in a study of OX40 agonist ivuxolimab in advanced cancers. Method: immunoSEQ multiplex PCR; TCRdb's copy keeps in-frame clones and lacks some. The sample gives about 34,000 clones, roughly 80% of which show up once; roughly 2.5% is in the top ten. Sequencing used CD4+ or CD8+ T cells sorted from blood, obtained in a trial of the OX40 agonist ivuxolimab. The source is an adult with an advanced solid tumor such as melanoma, head and neck, liver or kidney cancer. The CDR3 runs from the conserved cysteine through the conserved F or W.

j_gene	v_gene	CDR3aa
TRBJ2-5	TRBV30	CAWSVSRGPGETQYF
TRBJ1-1	TRBV9	CASSVIGEASTEAFF
TRBJ1-2	TRBV30	CACFRASYTF
TRBJ1-1	TRBV30	CAWSIILGEAEAFF
TRBJ2-2	TRBV19	CASRNRDYTGELFF
TRBJ1-5	TRBV19	CASSGEIGQGAMWGNQPQHF
TRBJ1-4	TRBV15	CATSRGGQGERKLFF
TRBJ2-7	TRBV28	CASSSGQALIYEQYF
TRBJ2-3	TRBV6-4	CASSARITDTQYF
TRBJ2-5	TRBV11-3	CASSQRGDLGETQYF
TRBJ2-3	TRBV7-8	CASSLERLAGVDTQYF
TRBJ2-1	TRBV6-4	CASRAEGGGAFLGNEQFF
TRBJ1-3	TRBV7-9	CASSLSTGTGNTIYF
TRBJ2-7	TRBV7-2	CASSLSGGRSYEQYF
TRBJ1-1	TRBV7-8	CASSLVPKGGSNTEAFF
TRBJ2-6	TRBV5-4	CASSLNRGGNSGANVLTF
TRBJ2-7	TRBV27	CASSLRQGLYEQYF
TRBJ2-4	TRBV5-6	CASSPTGAKNIQYF
TRBJ1-5	TRBV7-8	CASSLADRNQPQHF
TRBJ1-1	TRBV7-8	CASSSGVNTEAFF
TRBJ1-5	TRBV18	CASSSQGVQNQPQHF
TRBJ1-2	TRBV7-9	CASSSDISGYGYTF
TRBJ1-6	TRBV6-5	CASTLDRVGSPLHF
TRBJ2-5	TRBV6-1	CASSDNPGPQETQYF
TRBJ2-6	TRBV14	CASSQAAGGNFGANVLTF
TRBJ2-3	TRBV27	CASAQGWDTQYF
TRBJ2-7	TRBV6-4	CASSDGTSGRQQYF
TRBJ1-1	TRBV7-9	CASSSSNTEAFF
TRBJ1-5	TRBV7-2	CASSSAGGGNQPQHF
TRBJ2-2	TRBV5-1	CASRAPGLADTGELFF
TRBJ2-1	TRBV6-5	CASKWAGGYEQFF
TRBJ2-7	TRBV6-1	CASIPQGVSSYEQYF
TRBJ2-7	TRBV7-2	CASSSSSGSLNSLDF
TRBJ2-2	TRBV9	CASSGKSGVVGELFF
TRBJ1-5	TRBV6-1	CASSLRGGASQPQHF
TRBJ2-1	TRBV10-1	CASSESEGGVRNEQFF
TRBJ1-1	TRBV7-8	CASSLEFGPGRAFF
TRBJ2-1	TRBV7-2	CASSLSRVSGEQFF
TRBJ1-6	TRBV11-2	CASTASRSRAPLHF
TRBJ2-7	TRBV9	CASSVGASGVYEQYF
TRBJ2-7	TRBV5-8	CASSLEFSSYEQYF
TRBJ2-1	TRBV11-3	CASSRDSFFNEQFF
TRBJ1-1	TRBV5-1	CASSLAGIRGTEAFF
TRBJ1-6	TRBV7-2	CASSLDQGYNSPLHF
TRBJ1-6	TRBV27	CASTGTGLVSPLHF
TRBJ1-1	TRBV11-2	CASSFGGTRNTEAFF
TRBJ1-4	TRBV11-2	CASSESGGPNEKLFF
TRBJ1-6	TRBV30	CAWAGQLNSPLHF